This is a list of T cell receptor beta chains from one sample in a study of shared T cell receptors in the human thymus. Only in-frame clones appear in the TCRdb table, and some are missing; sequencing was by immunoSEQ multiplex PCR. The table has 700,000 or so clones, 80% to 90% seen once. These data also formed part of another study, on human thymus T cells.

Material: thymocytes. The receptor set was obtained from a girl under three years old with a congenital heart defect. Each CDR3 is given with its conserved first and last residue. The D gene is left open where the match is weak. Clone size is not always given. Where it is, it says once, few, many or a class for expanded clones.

CDR3: CASSQDVEGLKEKLFF
DNA: TGCGCCAGCAGCCAAGATGTGGAGGGGTTGAAGGAAAAACTGTTTTTT
size: NA
V: TRBV4-3
J: TRBJ1-4
D: NA

CDR3: CASSIQGRGVKTEAFF
DNA: TGTGCCAGTAGTATCCAGGGCAGGGGTGTGAAAACTGAAGCTTTCTTT
size: NA
V: TRBV19
J: TRBJ1-1
D: NA

CDR3: CASSLDFGSRGGAFF
DNA: TGCGCCAGCAGCTTGGATTTCGGGTCCCGCGGCGGAGCTTTCTTT
size: NA
V: TRBV5-1
J: TRBJ1-1
D: NA

CDR3: CATSRDWPGTSGAANTGELFF
DNA: TGTGCCACCAGCAGAGATTGGCCCGGGACTAGCGGGGCCGCGAACACCGGGGAGCTGTTTTTT
size: NA
V: TRBV15
J: TRBJ2-2
D: TRBD2

CDR3: CASSAGVSHSTEAFF
DNA: TGTGCCAGTAGTGCGGGAGTCAGCCATAGCACTGAAGCTTTCTTT
size: NA
V: TRBV19
J: TRBJ1-1
D: NA

CDR3: CASSPARSGLAGGPSEQYF
DNA: TGTGCCAGCTCACCCGCCCGTTCTGGCCTAGCGGGGGGGCCGAGCGAGCAGTACTTC
size: NA
V: TRBV18
J: TRBJ2-7
D: TRBD2

CDR3: CASSSTHPSGAQDNEQFF
DNA: TGTGCCAGCAGCTCTACACATCCAAGCGGGGCACAAGACAATGAGCAGTTCTTC
size: NA
V: TRBV7-4
J: TRBJ2-1
D: TRBD2

CDR3: CASSLVQPEGKGYYGYTF
DNA: TGTGCCAGCAGCTTAGTCCAGCCGGAGGGGAAAGGCTATTATGGCTACACCTTC
size: NA
V: TRBV7-6
J: TRBJ1-2
D: NA

CDR3: CANSQGTVYTF
DNA: TGTGCCAACAGCCAAGGGACAGTGTACACCTTC
size: NA
V: TRBV14
J: TRBJ1-2
D: TRBD1

CDR3: CASGSWRGRKLHNSPLHF
DNA: TGTGCCAGCGGGAGTTGGCGGGGCCGTAAACTTCATAATTCACCCCTCCACTTT
size: few
V: TRBV2
J: TRBJ1-6
D: NA

CDR3: CAIGGANTEAFF
DNA: TGTGCCATCGGGGGGGCGAACACTGAAGCTTTCTTT
size: once
V: TRBV10-3
J: TRBJ1-1
D: NA

CDR3: CASSQVIRGSGGMYQETQYF
DNA: TGCGCCAGCAGCCAAGTAATTAGGGGTAGCGGGGGGATGTACCAAGAGACCCAGTACTTC
size: NA
V: TRBV4-1
J: TRBJ2-5
D: TRBD2

CDR3: CASSPPFLNQPQHF
DNA: TGTGCCAGCTCACCACCCTTTTTGAATCAGCCCCAGCATTTT
size: NA
V: TRBV18
J: TRBJ1-5
D: NA

CDR3: CSGGQKNTEAFF
DNA: TGCAGCGGGGGACAGAAGAACACTGAAGCTTTCTTT
size: once
V: TRBV29-1
J: TRBJ1-1
D: TRBD1

CDR3: CASSEGEGHPNKKLFF
DNA: TGTGCCAGCAGTGAAGGGGAGGGACACCCTAATAAAAAACTGTTTTTT
size: NA
V: TRBV6-1
J: TRBJ1-4
D: NA

CDR3: CASSSPGQGNSPLHF
DNA: TGTGCCAGCAGCTCCCCGGGACAGGGCAATTCACCCCTCCACTTT
size: NA
V: TRBV7-9
J: TRBJ1-6
D: TRBD1

CDR3: CASSFGQDEKLFF
DNA: TGTGCCAGCAGCTTCGGACAGGATGAAAAACTGTTTTTT
size: NA
V: TRBV7-2
J: TRBJ1-4
D: TRBD1

CDR3: CASSTRTGKTGELFF
DNA: TGTGCCAGTAGTACCCGGACAGGGAAGACCGGGGAGCTGTTTTTT
size: NA
V: TRBV19
J: TRBJ2-2
D: TRBD1

CDR3: CASTFRDRAVFGPQHF
DNA: TGTGCCAGCACATTCCGGGACAGGGCGGTATTCGGGCCCCAGCATTTT
size: NA
V: TRBV28
J: TRBJ1-5
D: TRBD1

CDR3: CASSTGLAGSGGELFF
DNA: TGTGCCAGCAGCACCGGACTAGCGGGGAGCGGCGGGGAGCTGTTTTTT
size: NA
V: TRBV11-2
J: TRBJ2-2
D: TRBD2

CDR3: CASSYLRQGAPGELFF
DNA: TGTGCCAGCAGTTACCTCCGACAGGGGGCGCCCGGGGAGCTGTTTTTT
size: few
V: TRBV6-5
J: TRBJ2-2
D: TRBD1

CDR3: CATGEGGTEAFF
DNA: TGTGCAACGGGTGAAGGTGGCACTGAAGCTTTCTTT
size: NA
V: TRBV28
J: TRBJ1-1
D: NA

CDR3: CASSETGSGNTIYF
DNA: TGCGCCAGCAGCGAGACAGGTTCTGGAAACACCATATATTTT
size: NA
V: TRBV10-2
J: TRBJ1-3
D: NA

CDR3: CATSRAQTGSETQYF
DNA: TGTGCCACCAGCAGGGCCCAGACAGGGTCGGAGACCCAGTACTTC
size: NA
V: TRBV15
J: TRBJ2-5
D: TRBD1

CDR3: CASSMDFPYEQYF
DNA: TGTGCCAGTAGTATGGACTTTCCCTACGAGCAGTACTTC
size: NA
V: TRBV19
J: TRBJ2-7
D: NA

CDR3: CASNPDLEGNTIYF
DNA: TGTGCCAGCAACCCCGACTTGGAGGGAAACACCATATATTTT
size: NA
V: TRBV7-2
J: TRBJ1-3
D: NA

CDR3: CASSSTGDIYLGYGSPLHF
DNA: TGTGCCAGCAGCTCGACAGGGGACATCTACCTTGGGTACGGTTCACCCCTCCACTTT
size: NA
V: TRBV5-6
J: TRBJ1-6
D: TRBD1

CDR3: CASSPRGVVGGGKNTGELFF
DNA: TGTGCCAGCAGTCCCCGGGGGGTAGTCGGCGGGGGCAAGAACACCGGGGAGCTGTTTTTT
size: NA
V: TRBV28
J: TRBJ2-2
D: NA

CDR3: CASSQDTHRFSYNEQFF
DNA: TGCGCCAGCAGCCAAGATACGCACAGGTTCTCCTACAATGAGCAGTTCTTC
size: NA
V: TRBV4-3
J: TRBJ2-1
D: NA

CDR3: CASSLLRNYGYTF
DNA: TGTGCCAGCAGTTTACTACGGAACTATGGCTACACCTTC
size: NA
V: TRBV28
J: TRBJ1-2
D: NA

CDR3: CASSCEPGLPRSIQYF
DNA: TGCGCCAGCAGCTGCGAGCCGGGACTCCCACGGTCCATTCAGTACTTC
size: NA
V: TRBV5-1
J: TRBJ2-4
D: NA

CDR3: CASSFWSGRRGVEKLFF
DNA: TGTGCCAGCAGCTTTTGGTCGGGTAGGAGGGGCGTTGAAAAACTGTTTTTT
size: NA
V: TRBV5-6
J: TRBJ1-4
D: NA

CDR3: CASSLRKTGTEAFF
DNA: TGTGCCAGCAGCTTACGAAAGACAGGGACTGAAGCTTTCTTT
size: NA
V: TRBV7-9
J: TRBJ1-1
D: TRBD1

CDR3: CASSLAPDRQIYTF
DNA: TGTGCCAGCAGCTTAGCGCCGGACAGGCAAATCTACACCTTC
size: NA
V: TRBV7-2
J: TRBJ1-2
D: TRBD1

CDR3: CASSQRQLYANTGELFF
DNA: TGCGCCAGCAGCCAGCGACAGCTATACGCGAACACCGGGGAGCTGTTTTTT
size: NA
V: TRBV4-3
J: TRBJ2-2
D: NA

CDR3: CASSFPGPSSYNEQFF
DNA: TGCGCCAGCAGCTTCCCAGGGCCTAGCTCCTACAATGAGCAGTTCTTC
size: once
V: TRBV5-1
J: TRBJ2-1
D: NA

CDR3: CAWSAKGTANYGYTF
DNA: TGTGCCTGGAGTGCTAAAGGGACAGCTAACTATGGCTACACCTTC
size: NA
V: TRBV30
J: TRBJ1-2
D: TRBD1

CDR3: CASSWGDRGRLGGYTF
DNA: TGTGCCAGCAGTTGGGGGGACAGGGGGCGCTTGGGTGGCTACACCTTC
size: NA
V: TRBV28
J: TRBJ1-2
D: TRBD1

CDR3: CASSQVMSLAGGHPYEQYF
DNA: TGCGCCAGCAGCCAAGTCATGTCCCTAGCGGGGGGACACCCCTACGAGCAGTACTTC
size: NA
V: TRBV4-3
J: TRBJ2-7
D: TRBD2

CDR3: CASSQEGRGAYYEQYF
DNA: TGCGCCAGCAGCCAAGAGGGCCGGGGGGCCTACTACGAGCAGTACTTC
size: NA
V: TRBV4-1
J: TRBJ2-7
D: NA

CDR3: CASSQGGQPRSYEQYF
DNA: TGCGCCAGCAGCCAAGGGGGACAACCACGATCCTACGAGCAGTACTTC
size: NA
V: TRBV4-1
J: TRBJ2-7
D: NA

CDR3: CASGNRVGPQHF
DNA: TGTGCCAGCGGTAACAGGGTCGGGCCCCAGCATTTT
size: NA
V: TRBV6-5
J: TRBJ1-5
D: NA

CDR3: CARKGKRLTYEQYF
DNA: TGCGCCAGGAAGGGGAAGAGGTTGACCTACGAGCAGTACTTC
size: NA
V: TRBV10-1
J: TRBJ2-7
D: NA

CDR3: CASSWVDRAFYNEQFF
DNA: TGTGCCAGCAGCTGGGTGGACAGGGCCTTCTACAATGAGCAGTTCTTC
size: NA
V: TRBV5-6
J: TRBJ2-1
D: TRBD1

CDR3: CASSSDRADEKLFF
DNA: TGTGCCAGCAGCTCGGACAGGGCGGATGAAAAACTGTTTTTT
size: NA
V: TRBV9
J: TRBJ1-4
D: TRBD1

CDR3: CASSLGFGQKQFF
DNA: TGTGCCAGCAGTTTAGGGTTTGGGCAGAAGCAGTTCTTC
size: NA
V: TRBV27
J: TRBJ2-1
D: NA

CDR3: CASSQGGPTNTEAFF
DNA: TGTGCCAGCAGCCAGGGGGGACCGACGAACACTGAAGCTTTCTTT
size: NA
V: TRBV11-2
J: TRBJ1-1
D: TRBD1

CDR3: CASREDRDQPQHF
DNA: TGTGCCAGCAGGGAGGATCGCGATCAGCCCCAGCATTTT
size: NA
V: TRBV2
J: TRBJ1-5
D: NA

CDR3: CASSWGHFSYEQYF
DNA: TGTGCCAGCAGCTGGGGACACTTCTCCTACGAGCAGTACTTC
size: NA
V: TRBV5-8
J: TRBJ2-7
D: NA

CDR3: CASSQGGGITEAFF
DNA: TGTGCCAGCAGCCAAGGAGGGGGTATCACTGAAGCTTTCTTT
size: NA
V: TRBV4-2
J: TRBJ1-1
D: NA

CDR3: CASSPPSEKLFF
DNA: TGTGCCAGCTCACCACCGAGTGAAAAACTGTTTTTT
size: NA
V: TRBV18
J: TRBJ1-4
D: NA

CDR3: CASSHTNLRQGRNGEAFF
DNA: TGTGCCAGCAGCCACACCAACTTGAGACAGGGGAGGAATGGTGAAGCTTTCTTT
size: NA
V: TRBV7-2
J: TRBJ1-1
D: TRBD1

CDR3: CASSHGVLMNTEAFF
DNA: TGCGCCAGCAGCCACGGGGTTCTTATGAACACTGAAGCTTTCTTT
size: NA
V: TRBV4-3
J: TRBJ1-1
D: NA